This entry lists 5 T cell receptor beta chains sequenced from one sample in a study of preoperative IRX-2 immunotherapy in early breast cancer. Described treatment: preoperative locoregional IRX-2 cytokine immunotherapy. Using immunoSEQ multiplex PCR, the repertoire was profiled, and TCRdb retains in-frame clones only, with some absent. The sample shows around 57,000 clones, approximately 95% of them seen only once. This material was collected from a patient treated with IRX-2 immunotherapy. These TCRs come from a human donor with breast cancer.

The chain uses TRBV5-8 and TRBJ2-7; TRBD2 matches 7 bases. The V gene's germline CDR1 is SGHTS and CDR2 YDEGEE. This CDR3 spans 14 amino acids. The junction had 10 bases not matched to a gene; V was cut back by 4 bases and J by 6 bases. In nucleotides, the CDR3 is TGTGCCAGCAGCCTAACCCTTATAGCGGGCGAGCAGTACTTC. It is translated as CASSLTLIAGEQYF.

This clone appeared a single time. The chain uses TRBV15 and TRBJ2-7; TRBD1 aligns across 9 bases. The CDR3 is 16 residues long. Germline CDR1 reads LNHNV; CDR2 reads YYDKDF (reference sequence). Losses at the gene ends were 3 bases for V and 4 bases for J; bases not matched to a gene: 10. The DNA for the CDR3 is TGTGCCACCAGCAGGGATGGAGGACAGGGGAGGTACGAGCAGTACTTC. Protein product: CATSRDGGQGRYEQYF. The full variable domain, rest sourced from reference TRBV15 and TRBJ2-7, is DAMVIQNPRYQVTQFGKPVTLSCSQTLNHNVMYWYQQKSSQAPKLLFHYYDKDFNNEADTPDNFQSRRPNTSFCFLDIRSPGLGDTAMYLCATSRDGGQGRYEQYFGPGTRLTVT.

This chain joins TRBV11-2 and TRBJ1-1; D gene ambiguous. V was cut by 2 bases and J by 2 bases, with 9 bases left in between. In germline, CDR1 is SGHAT, CDR2 FQNNGV. CDR3 length equals 14 residues. The CDR3 DNA follows: TGTGCCAGCAGCTTACCACCCAGCAACACTGAAGCTTTCTTT. Amino acids: CASSLPPSNTEAFF.

The chain carries TRBV7-8 and TRBJ1-2; TRBD1 is a possible D gene (5 bases). From germline, CDR1 is SGHVS and CDR2 FQNEAQ. V was trimmed by 5 bases and J by 7 bases, leaving 20 bases between them. The CDR3 has 15 residues. CDR3 sequence reads: CASSLQGNGLGGYTF. CDR3 sequence (DNA): TGTGCCAGCAGCCTCCAGGGTAATGGCCTAGGTGGCTACACCTTC.

This chain links TRBV5-6 with TRBJ2-1; D gene uncertain. Germline CDR1 reads SGHDT; CDR2 reads YYEEEE. The CDR3 consists of 13 residues. V lost 2 bases, J lost 7 bases, and 10 bases lay in between. CDR3 protein: CASSFVQQNEQFF. The CDR3 DNA reads TGTGCCAGCAGCTTCGTACAGCAAAATGAGCAGTTCTTC.